One T cell receptor beta chain is described in this entry. Antigen specificity is unknown. Prepared TCR beta cDNA libraries contained unique molecular identifiers. From roughly 1 to 10 million T cells, roughly 530,000 cDNA molecules were obtained. From the PCR reads, TCRdb called clonotypes with MiXCR, one entry per CDR3 protein. This sample carries approximately 400,000 distinct CDR3 sequences, less than 40% of them seen once, and the ten largest clones take about an eighth. The sample comes from a study of post-analysis software for immune sequencing data. General observations from the study: In patients, TRBV5-6, TRBV5-1 and TRBV20-1 belonged to about five TRBV segments found more frequently than in controls.

This CDR3 spans 15 amino acids. Per germline, CDR1 SEHNR and CDR2 FQNEAQ (reference sequence). The V end lost 5 bases, the J end lost 2 bases, and 13 bases lay between the germline ends. The chain links TRBV7-9 to TRBJ1-5, with D perhaps matching TRBD1 (5 bases). The specimen was blood. The source is a girl aged 10 to 17 with multiple sclerosis. The CDR3 sequence: CASSEQGFGNQPQHF. CDR3 DNA sequence: TGTGCCAGCAGCGAGCAGGGCTTCGGCAATCAGCCCCAGCATTTT.